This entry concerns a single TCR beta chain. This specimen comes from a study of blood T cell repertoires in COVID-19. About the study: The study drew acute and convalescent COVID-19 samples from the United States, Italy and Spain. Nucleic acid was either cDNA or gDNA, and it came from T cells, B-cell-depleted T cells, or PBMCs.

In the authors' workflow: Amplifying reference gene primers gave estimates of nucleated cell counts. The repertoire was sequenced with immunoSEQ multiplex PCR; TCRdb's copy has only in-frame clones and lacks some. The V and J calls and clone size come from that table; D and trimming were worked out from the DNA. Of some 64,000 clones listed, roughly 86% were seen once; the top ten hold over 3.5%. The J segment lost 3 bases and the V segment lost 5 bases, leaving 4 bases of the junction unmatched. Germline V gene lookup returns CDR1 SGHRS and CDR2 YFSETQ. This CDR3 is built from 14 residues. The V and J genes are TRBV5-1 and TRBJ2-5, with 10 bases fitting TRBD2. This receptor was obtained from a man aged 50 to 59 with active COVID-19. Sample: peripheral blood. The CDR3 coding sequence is TGCGCCAGCAGTGGCACTAGCGGGAAAGAGACCCAGTACTTC. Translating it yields CASSGTSGKETQYF.